This T cell receptor (beta chain) is from a study of regulatory T cells in long-lasting Graves disease (dated by TCRdb to the early 2020s). Looking at the study overall: In the newly diagnosed Graves' disease group, patients had been taking antithyroid drugs for less than 3 months. The study took place in China and was registered as a clinical trial. Patients with persistent Graves' disease were compared with patients with newly diagnosed Graves' disease using TCR sequencing and RNA sequencing of peripheral blood. A total of about 35 samples underwent TCR sequencing, from 13 patients with persistent Graves' disease and some 20 patients with newly diagnosed Graves' disease.

Library prep was done by multiplex PCR. The listed sequencing device is Illumina HiSeq 4000. iRepertoire HTBI primers and Arm-PCR amplification of CDR3 regions were used to construct TCR beta libraries. PCR products were gel purified before sequencing. Regarding the original processing steps: Across samples, 60 to 70 TRBV and roughly 13 TRBJ segments were identified and used for gene usage analysis of CDR3 amino acid clonotypes. Filtered high-quality paired reads were merged into contigs using COPE and FqMerger. BLAST was used to align contigs to the IMGT TRBV, TRBD and TRBJ reference genes, and CDR3 was defined following IMGT. Any clonotype with a frequency above 0.1% was counted as a highly expanded clone. Shannon entropy was used to measure repertoire diversity, and the Gini coefficient was used to measure V-J evenness. Public clonotypes were defined as clonotypes shared by more than one individual. The raw public reads went through TCRdb reprocessing: fastp at Q25, MiXCR clone calling, in-frame beta chains kept. Rows matching on CDR3 protein sequence are summarized as one entry with the most common DNA and genes. These V and J calls originate from TCRdb's pipeline instead of the authors' own analysis. Present in this sample are about 440,000 distinct CDR3 sequences, about 15% of which were seen just once. The ten largest make up 20% to 25% of the sample.

In the paper's terms, the time point label means: newly diagnosed GD, antithyroid drugs for less than 3 months. For both TCR sequencing and RNA sequencing, RNA was extracted from PBMCs in TRIzol. The diagnosis of Graves' disease was made according to American Thyroid Association guidelines. Recruitment of patients was carried out at an endocrinology department in Xi'an, China. From each patient, 7.5 to 9.5 milliliters of peripheral blood was collected into an EDTA anticoagulant tube. Ficoll Paque Plus density gradient separation was used to isolate PBMCs, and no further T cell sorting was performed. RNA quality was checked with an Agilent 2100 Bioanalyzer and agarose gel, and concentration with a NanoDrop 2000. CDR1 and CDR2 (SGHRS, YFSETQ) derive from the germline V gene. For this chain, trimming is 4 bases at the V end and 7 bases at the J end, and the number of junction bases without a gene match is 10. There are 17 amino acids in the CDR3, from cysteine to phenylalanine inclusive. Just the 51-base CDR3 DNA is kept, in frame starting at base 1.

The full study reports these points: Persistent Graves' disease patients showed lower TCR Shannon entropy and fewer highly expanded clones than newly diagnosed patients, suggesting clonal expansion. Persistent patients shared more public clonotypes among themselves (2,741) than newly diagnosed patients did (more than 950). Peripheral blood alone was examined, since thyroid tissue, which constituted the primary lesion, could not be accessed. Sequencing and analysis were restricted to the TCR beta chain. Persistent disease showed preferential use of TRBV28, TRBJ1-2 and TRBJ2-5, whereas newly diagnosed disease favored TRBV20-1 and TRBJ2-1. The small sample size was acknowledged by the authors as a limitation that may reduce accuracy.

To note about this clonotype: The antigen this receptor binds is unknown. No much larger clone is present one base from it, and per-base qualities are unavailable.

In addition, the sample was reused for a study of T cells in Graves' hyperthyroidism and ophthalmopathy. Per that second paper: A patient counted as having stable Graves' hyperthyroidism if no progression to ophthalmopathy occurred over 18 months of follow-up. Hyperthyroidism patients were newly diagnosed, had a disease duration of under 2 months, and were aged 18 to 65 years. Patients with uncontrolled infections, other autoimmune diseases, pregnancy or lactation were excluded. Diagnoses were based on clinical symptoms, serum thyroxine and TRAb, thyroid ultrasound and orbital computed tomography. The first round of RT-PCR for the TCR CDR3 was performed with the HTBI primer set and the Qiagen OneStep RT-PCR kit. Most expanded thyroid clonotypes (frequency above 0.001) were also detected in blood, a finding suggesting that blood repertoires may reflect thyroid immune responses. A model built on a 13 V-J signature distinguished ophthalmopathy from stable hyperthyroidism, reaching about 89% sensitivity and under 84% specificity in cross-validation and 80%/75% in testing. In validation, the model predicted progression to ophthalmopathy with around 71% sensitivity and approximately 74% specificity, a median of about six months before onset. To identify distinguishing TCR V-J signatures, a discovery cohort of 90 to 100 patients was used, comprising some 43 with Graves' ophthalmopathy and 57 with stable Graves' hyperthyroidism. Prospective prediction of ophthalmopathy was tested in an independent validation cohort of approximately 18 hyperthyroidism patients and 15 to 17 patients who later progressed to ophthalmopathy. The approximately 100 discovery patients were divided at random into training and test sets in a 7:3 ratio. The study also compared thyroid tissue and blood T-cell repertoires from a handful of Graves' hyperthyroidism patients. Once sampling was done, hyperthyroidism patients were given methimazole at a starting dose of 30 mg daily, whereas ophthalmopathy patients were given high-dose intravenous methylprednisolone. Libraries were constructed in a second round of multiplex PCR, after which size selection and purification were carried out. Sequencing of the libraries was done on an Illumina HiSeq2000 using paired-end 100 bp reads. Raw data were processed with SOAPnuke, discarding reads with adapters, uncalled bases, mean Phred below 15, or no exact constant-primer or identifier match. COPE v1.2.5 was used to merge high-quality paired reads, and clonotypes were defined as unique nucleotide sequences. Clonotypes were aligned to IMGT TRBV, TRBD and TRBJ reference segments using MiTCR v1.1. The analysis included only V-J combinations with a frequency above 0.0001, which together covered approximately 99% of the repertoires. A TCS score was defined as the ratio between F50 (clonal expansion) and ExV (chaos), using BLOSUM62-based TCRdist between CDR3 peptides within each V-J. Welch's t-statistics and random forest reduced 514 V-J features to around 14, which were used in a naive Bayes classifier (R e1071). Sample size was not statistically predetermined, and blinding of investigators to group allocation was not performed. The paper describes TCR Vbeta CDR3 sequencing of 120 to 150 peripheral blood samples, made up of 43 ophthalmopathy patients, approximately 76 hyperthyroidism patients and 17 progressor patients.

This sequence originates from a woman aged 18-35 years with Graves disease. Donor details come from another sample of the same person, matched by shared clones. The chain uses TRBV5-1 and TRBJ2-1; the central 14 bases match TRBD2. Sequencing was performed on peripheral blood mononuclear cells (PBMCs), taken at new diagnosis, from a patient treated with antithyroid drugs. The CDR3 reads as follows: CASSLRLAGGTGNEQFF. The nucleotide sequence reads TGCGCCAGCAGCCTAAGACTAGCGGGAGGGACGGGGAATGAGCAGTTCTTC.